This T cell receptor (beta chain) is drawn from a study of T cell changes during pregnancy in multiple sclerosis (dated by TCRdb to between 2018 and 2021). Regarding the research as a whole: Changes in the T cell repertoire over the course of pregnancy were examined in this study in women with multiple sclerosis.

Points on this clone: The specificity of this receptor is unknown. No much larger clone exists at a distance of one base, and base qualities are not known.

Receptors were amplified or captured by the immunoSEQ multiplex PCR assay. TCRdb provides this immuneACCESS table in a form limited to in-frame rearrangements. Some clones are lacking; in checked studies, under half of them reflect an unresolved V gene, and why the rest are absent is not known. A total of more than 15,000 clones appear in this sample, approximately 90% of them only once. The ten largest make up about 1.3% of the sample. CDR1 and CDR2, looked up from the germline V gene (reference sequence), are LNHDA and SQIVND. The CDR3, from cysteine to phenylalanine, totals 14 residues. Only CDR3 DNA remains: 42 bases, in frame from the first base. Trimming at the junction amounts to 6 bases on V and 3 bases on J, and the germline ends lie 14 bases apart.

The clonotype comes from a female donor in good health, enrolled as a control in a pregnancy study. The material was CD4+ T cells from peripheral blood mononuclear cells, obtained in the first trimester of pregnancy. The V and J genes are TRBV19 and TRBJ1-1; a confident D gene designation cannot be given. The nucleotide sequence is given as TGTGCCAGTAGGGGCGACCGGAGGCACACTGAAGCTTTCTTT. This gives the protein CASRGDRRHTEAFF.